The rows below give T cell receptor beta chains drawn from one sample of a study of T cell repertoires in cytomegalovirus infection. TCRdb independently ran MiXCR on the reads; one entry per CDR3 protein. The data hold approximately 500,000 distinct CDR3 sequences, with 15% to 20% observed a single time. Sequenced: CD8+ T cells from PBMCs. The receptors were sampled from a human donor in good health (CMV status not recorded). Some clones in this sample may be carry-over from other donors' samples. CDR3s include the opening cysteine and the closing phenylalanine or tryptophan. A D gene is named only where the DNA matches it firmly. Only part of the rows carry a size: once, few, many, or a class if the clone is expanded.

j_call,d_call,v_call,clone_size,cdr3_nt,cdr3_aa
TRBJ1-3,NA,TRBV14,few,TGTGCCAGCAGCCAAGATTCAGAAGGGACAGGAAACACCATATATTTT,CASSQDSEGTGNTIYF
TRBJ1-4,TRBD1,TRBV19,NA,TGTGCCAGTAGTATTTTCGGGACAGACAGCTTACTCGGAGAAAAACTGTTTTTT,CASSIFGTDSLLGEKLFF
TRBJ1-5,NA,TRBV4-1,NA,TGCGCCAGCAGCCAAGACGCTGTCAATAGCAATCAGCCCCAGCATTTT,CASSQDAVNSNQPQHF
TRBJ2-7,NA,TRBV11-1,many,TGTGCCAGCAGCTTAGAGGAGAGCTCCTACGAGCAGTACTTC,CASSLEESSYEQYF
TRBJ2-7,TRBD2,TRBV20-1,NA,TGCAGTGCTAGAGCTTCCGGGACTAGCGGGAGCAGCGACGAGCAGTACTTC,CSARASGTSGSSDEQYF
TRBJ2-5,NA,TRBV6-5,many,TGTGCCAGCAGACCCGGGACGGAGAGCCAGCAAGAGACCCAGTACTTC,CASRPGTESQQETQYF
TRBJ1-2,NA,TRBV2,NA,TGTGCCAGCAGGGACCGTGCTGGTTATACCTTC,CASRDRAGYTF
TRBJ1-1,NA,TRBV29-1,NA,TGCAGCGCCCGGGACACTCAGAACACTGAAGCTTTCTTT,CSARDTQNTEAFF
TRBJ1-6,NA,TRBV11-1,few,TGTGCCAGCCAGGAGGGAAGCTCCTATAATTCACCCCTCCACTTT,CASQEGSSYNSPLHF
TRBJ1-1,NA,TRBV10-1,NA,TGCGCCAGCAGTGAGTCGATACTGGGGGCAAGAACTGAAGCTTTCTTT,CASSESILGARTEAFF
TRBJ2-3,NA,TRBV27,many,TGTGCCAGCAGAGCCGGAGCGGGAGATACGCAGTATTTT,CASRAGAGDTQYF
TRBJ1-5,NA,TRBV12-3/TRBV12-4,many,TGTGCCAGCAGTCGACAACTTAGCAATCAGCCCCAGCATTTT,CASSRQLSNQPQHF
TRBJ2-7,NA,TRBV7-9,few,TGTGCCAGCAGCTCCTGGACACTGAGCTCCTACGAGCAGTACTTC,CASSSWTLSSYEQYF
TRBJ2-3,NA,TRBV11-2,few,TGTGCCAGCAGCCATACATCCACGGGGACGGGAGATACGCAGTATTTT,CASSHTSTGTGDTQYF
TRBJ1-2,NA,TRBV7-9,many,TGTGCCAGCAGCTCCCCCATGACAGGTCCCCCGTTGGACTATGGCTACACCTTC,CASSSPMTGPPLDYGYTF
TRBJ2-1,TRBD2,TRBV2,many,TGTGCCAGCCCGGGGGGGCCGTCCTACAATGAGCAGTTCTTC,CASPGGPSYNEQFF
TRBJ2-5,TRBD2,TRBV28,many,TGTGCCAGCAGTCTCGGGACTAGCGAGGGGGAGACCCAGTACTTC,CASSLGTSEGETQYF
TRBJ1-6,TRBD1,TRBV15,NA,TGTGCCACCGCTGCGGACAGGGAGGATTCACCCCTCCACTTT,CATAADREDSPLHF
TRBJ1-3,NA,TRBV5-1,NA,TGCGCCAGCAGCTTTTCCAGGGACTCTGGAAACACCATATATTTT,CASSFSRDSGNTIYF
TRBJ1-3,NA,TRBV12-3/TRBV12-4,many,TGTGCCAGCAGCCTCGAGGGAAACACCATATATTTT,CASSLEGNTIYF
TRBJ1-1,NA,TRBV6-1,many,TGTGCCAGCAGTGTTTTTACAGTCGAAGCTTTCTTT,CASSVFTVEAFF
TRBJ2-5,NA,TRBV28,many,TGTGCCACCGAGGACACGACTTGGGAGACCCAGTACTTC,CATEDTTWETQYF
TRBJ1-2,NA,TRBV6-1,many,TGTGCCAGCAGTGAAAAGTACAGGGAAGACTATGGCTACACCTTC,CASSEKYREDYGYTF
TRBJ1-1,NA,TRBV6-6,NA,TGTGCCAGCAGTAGCAGGGAGACCACTGAAGCTTTCTTT,CASSSRETTEAFF
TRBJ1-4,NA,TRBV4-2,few,TGTGCCAGCAGCCAGGTAGAGGGTAGAGAAAAACTGTTTTTT,CASSQVEGREKLFF
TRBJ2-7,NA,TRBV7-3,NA,TGTGCCAGCAGCCCCACACACTACTCCTACGAGCAGTACTTC,CASSPTHYSYEQYF
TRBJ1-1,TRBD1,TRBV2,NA,TGTGCCACCCTCCCCGGGACAGCTACTGAAGCTTTCTTT,CATLPGTATEAFF
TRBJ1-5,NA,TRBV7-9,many,TGTGCCAGCAGCGAGGGACCTAGCAATCAGCCCCAGCATTTT,CASSEGPSNQPQHF
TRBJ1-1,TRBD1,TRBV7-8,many,TGTGCCAGCAGCTTAAAGCGTCCGGGACAGGGAGAAACTGAAGCTTTCTTT,CASSLKRPGQGETEAFF
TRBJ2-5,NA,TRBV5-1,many,TGCGCCAGCAGCTCGGAGGGTCACCAAGAGACCCAGTACTTC,CASSSEGHQETQYF
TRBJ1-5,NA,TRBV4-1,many,TGCGCCAGCAGTCAGGGTAACCTTAATCAGCCCCAGCATTTT,CASSQGNLNQPQHF
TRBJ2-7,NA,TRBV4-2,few,TGTGCCAGCAGCCAGGGAAGGCCCCCCTCCTACGAGCAGTACTTC,CASSQGRPPSYEQYF
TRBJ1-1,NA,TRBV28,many,TGTGCCAGCAGTTCCCACAGATTGAACACTGAAGCTTTCTTT,CASSSHRLNTEAFF
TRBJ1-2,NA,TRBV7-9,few,TGTGCCAGCAGCTTACCGGAGGACAGCTATGGCTACACCTTC,CASSLPEDSYGYTF
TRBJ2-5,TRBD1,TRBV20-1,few,TGCAGTGCCAGACGCTCCCGGGACAGTGAGGGGGAGACCCAGTACTTC,CSARRSRDSEGETQYF
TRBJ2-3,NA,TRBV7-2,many,TGTGCCAGCAGCTTAGCGGATGTACTAGTCGGGGTCCAGGAGGATACGCAGTATTTT,CASSLADVLVGVQEDTQYF
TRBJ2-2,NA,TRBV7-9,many,TGTGCCAGCAGCTTAGCGTCCGGACACACTGGGGAGCTGTTTTTT,CASSLASGHTGELFF
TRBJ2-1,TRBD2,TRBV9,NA,TGTGCCAGCAGCGCCAGCGGGGGGCTCGACAATGAGCAGTTCTTC,CASSASGGLDNEQFF
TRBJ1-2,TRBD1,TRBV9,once,TGTGCCAGCAGCGTAAGGGACAGATATTTAGGGTATGGCTACACCTTC,CASSVRDRYLGYGYTF
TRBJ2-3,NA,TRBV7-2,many,TGTGCCAGCAGCCTCGGGATAGCGGGCACAGATACGCAGTATTTT,CASSLGIAGTDTQYF
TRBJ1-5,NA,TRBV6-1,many,TGTGCCAGCAGAGAGCATCTAAGACAGCGCAATCAGCCCCAGCATTTT,CASREHLRQRNQPQHF
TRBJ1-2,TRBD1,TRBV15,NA,TGTGCCACCAGCAGTGGTAACAGGGGAAGCTACACCTTC,CATSSGNRGSYTF
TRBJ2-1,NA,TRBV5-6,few,TGTGCCAGCAGCTTCCTACAGGGCTTCAATGAGCAGTTCTTC,CASSFLQGFNEQFF
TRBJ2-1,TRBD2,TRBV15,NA,TGTGCCACCGCTAGCGGGGGACACAATGAGCAGTTCTTC,CATASGGHNEQFF
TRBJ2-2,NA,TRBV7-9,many,TGTGCCAGCAGCTCGGACTTTACCGGGGAGCTGTTTTTT,CASSSDFTGELFF
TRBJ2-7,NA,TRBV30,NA,TGTGCCTGGAGTGCAGACTCCTACGAGCAGTACTTC,CAWSADSYEQYF
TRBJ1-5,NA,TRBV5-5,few,TGTGCCAGCAGCTTTTGGGGATGGGGCAATCAGCCCCAGCATTTT,CASSFWGWGNQPQHF
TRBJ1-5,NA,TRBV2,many,TGTGCCAGCAGTCACGGAACTGACCGCCCCTATAGCAATCAGCCCCAGCATTTT,CASSHGTDRPYSNQPQHF
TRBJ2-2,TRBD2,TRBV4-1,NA,TGCGCCAGCAGCCAAGACCCCACTAGCGGGAGGGCCGGGGAGCTGTTTTTT,CASSQDPTSGRAGELFF
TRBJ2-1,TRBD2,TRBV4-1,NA,TGCGCCAGCGGCCCGGGACGGGGGGTCGATGAGCAGTTCTTC,CASGPGRGVDEQFF
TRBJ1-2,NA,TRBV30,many,TGTGCCTGGAGTGGAGTGACACTCACTAACTATGGCTACACCTTC,CAWSGVTLTNYGYTF
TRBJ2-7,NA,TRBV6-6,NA,TGTGCCAGCAGCGCTGGGGTGGGACCCCCCTACGAGCAGTACTTC,CASSAGVGPPYEQYF
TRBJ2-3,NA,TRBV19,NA,TGTGCCAGCACCGGTCAGGGTACGCAGTATTTT,CASTGQGTQYF
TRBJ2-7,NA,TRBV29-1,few,TGCAGCGTCCTTGGCCTCATCTCCTACGAGCAGTACTTC,CSVLGLISYEQYF